This TCR beta chain originates from a study of T cells in tuberculosis. Turning to the study itself: Sequenced TCRs come from CD1B-GMM tetramer-binding T cells.

A word on this clone: The antigen is undetermined.

Measured with immunoSEQ multiplex PCR; TCRdb has only the in-frame clones, and not every one. The sample includes tens of thousands of clones, approximately 93% of them seen just once. Study-level findings and limits: A GMM-specific repertoire classifier reached approximately 90% accuracy, AUROC under 0.95.

Germline V gives CDR1 SGHDT, CDR2 YYEEEE. The CDR3 runs 16 residues. The ends were cut back, 0 bases at V and 5 bases at J, with 18 bases in the middle. The V call is TRBV5-6, the J call TRBJ2-7; D remains ambiguous. The sample was PBMCs. The TCR was taken from a donor aged 10-29 years with latent tuberculosis or without tuberculosis infection. CDR3 loop: CASSLAGSLSPNEQYF. In DNA form, the CDR3 reads TGTGCCAGCAGCTTGGCCGGGTCCTTATCACCTAACGAGCAGTACTTC.